The sequence of this TCR beta chain was determined in a study of cytomegalovirus exposure and HLA in healthy donors. The CDR3 runs 19 residues. Germline CDR1 SGHRS, CDR2 YFSETQ. The study ran its PCR with 60 Vbeta and 13 Jbeta primers. Libraries were prepared by immunoSEQ multiplex PCR; TCRdb keeps only in-frame clonotypes and omits some of them. The repertoire table contains tens of thousands of clones. The material sequenced was PBMCs. V is TRBV5-1 and J is TRBJ2-5; the D gene is possibly TRBD1 (5 bases). The J call may be in error: the DNA end matches TRBJ2-7 better. The source is a woman in her 30s in good health and CMV-seropositive. CDR3 DNA: TGCGCCAGCAGCTTGGGACGATCCCGGACAAGGCCATTTTCCTACGAGCAGTACTTC. It encodes CASSLGRSRTRPFSYEQYF.